Described below is a single TCR beta chain sequence and its context. Its cognate antigen is unknown. Measured with immunoSEQ multiplex PCR; TCRdb has only the in-frame clones, and not every one. The sample contains approximately 110,000 clones, around nine tenths of which appear only once. The sample is drawn from a study of T cell responses to AZD1222 COVID-19 vaccine. Overall study findings and caveats: Only six or seven AZD1222 recipients tested seropositive at baseline.

The CDR3 covers 14 residues. Unmatched junction bases numbered 2, after V lost 3 bases and J lost 6 bases. The germline V gene encodes CDR1 SEHNR and CDR2 FQNEAQ (reference sequence). Sequenced material: peripheral blood, taken on day 0 of AZD1222 vaccination. The receptor was isolated from an adult in good health. The chain recombines TRBV7-9 with TRBJ1-4; 9 nucleotides line up with TRBD1. CDR3 nucleotide sequence: TGTGCCAGCAGCTTGACAGGGGGGCATGAAAAACTGTTTTTT. As protein: CASSLTGGHEKLFF.